This T cell receptor beta chain was obtained from a study of T cell repertoires in cytomegalovirus infection. This clonotype was observed a handful of times. A single record per CDR3 protein comes from TCRdb applying MiXCR to the reads. The data show 300,000 to 400,000 distinct CDR3 sequences, more than 8% seen once. The V gene lost 2 bases and the J gene lost 1 base, with 10 bases spanning the gap. This CDR3 has 14 residues. Germline values: CDR1 SGHKS, CDR2 YYEKEE (reference sequence). The sample consisted of PBMCs. The chain employs TRBV5-5 and TRBJ2-7; D not certain. The TCR was taken from a human donor in good health (CMV status not recorded). Some clones in this sample may be carry-over from other donors' samples. The CDR3 region is CASSFMSVSYEQYF. In DNA form, the CDR3 reads TGTGCCAGCAGCTTCATGTCCGTATCCTACGAGCAGTACTTC.